Listed here are 22 T cell receptor beta chains from one sample, sequenced in a study of blood T cells in healthy people across ages. PCR was performed a second time for roughly 7 to 11 cycles using a sample-barcoded 5' primer and a J-beta primer mix. Each CDR3 protein gets one entry after TCRdb re-called the 5' RACE reads with MiXCR. The repertoire consists of about 640,000 distinct CDR3 sequences, with approximately 59% occurring once and the leading ten covering about two fifths. Sequences were obtained from blood. Receptors originate from a man aged 60 to 69 in good health.

The chain is built from TRBV20-1 and TRBJ2-1, with TRBD2 matching 13 bases. CDR3 length: 16 residues. Germline V lookup: CDR1 DFQATT, CDR2 SNEGSKA (reference sequence). With 6 bases clipped from V and 6 bases from J, the junction kept 11 bases outside the gene matches. In DNA form, the CDR3 reads TGCAGTGCAACAGCTACTAGCGGGGGGGCAATCAATGAGCAGTTCTTC. It encodes CSATATSGGAINEQFF.

In DNA form, the CDR3 reads TGTGCCAGTAGTATAAATCGGGGGACTGAAGCTTTCTTT. Protein product: CASSINRGTEAFF. The chain joins TRBV19 to TRBJ1-1; TRBD1 is a possible D gene (5 bases). The CDR3 spans 13 residues. CDR1 and CDR2 from the germline V gene are LNHDA and SQIVND (reference sequence). The V end was cut by 2 bases, the J end by 5 bases, with 9 bases between.

CDR3 protein: CASLGLAGVNGELFF. In DNA, the CDR3 is TGTGCCTCCCTCGGGCTAGCGGGGGTGAACGGGGAGCTGTTTTTT. This sequence joins TRBV12-3 or TRBV12-4 and TRBJ2-2, with 10 positions matching TRBD2. With V trimmed by 11 bases and J by 7 bases, 13 bases remained unmatched. CDR3 length equals 15 residues.

This clonotype was seen more than once but under ten times. The J gene is TRBJ1-1, the V gene TRBV20-1; 7 bases agree with TRBD1. The CDR3 spans 16 residues. Germline V gives CDR1 DFQATT, CDR2 SNEGSKA (reference sequence). J gave up 2 bases and V 2 bases, and 11 bases lay outside the gene matches. Here the CDR3 reads CSARKAKGAGNTEAFF. The CDR3 DNA reads as TGCAGTGCTAGAAAGGCAAAGGGGGCAGGTAACACTGAAGCTTTCTTT.

This chain joins TRBV10-3 and TRBJ1-2; the match to TRBD1 covers 10 bases. Germline trimming cut 0 bases from V and 9 bases from J; bases unmatched to any gene: 7. The CDR3 is 15 amino acids. The germline V gene has CDR1 ENHRY and CDR2 SYGVKD. The CDR3 reads CAISESGLTGGSYTF. The CDR3 nucleotides are TGTGCCATCAGTGAGTCGGGGTTGACAGGGGGCAGCTACACCTTC.

V usage is TRBV5-1 and J usage is TRBJ2-6; 9 bases are shared with TRBD1. Germline V gene sequence: CDR1 SGHRS, CDR2 YFSETQ. The CDR3 consists of 17 residues. The J segment lost 1 base and the V segment lost 4 bases, leaving 6 bases of the junction unmatched. This CDR3 reads CASSPTGQGSGANVLTF. CDR3 in DNA: TGCGCCAGCAGCCCCACGGGACAGGGTTCTGGGGCCAACGTCCTGACTTTC.

This clonotype was seen just once. The chain recombines TRBV27 with TRBJ1-1; TRBD1 aligns across 8 bases. In germline, CDR1 is MNHEY, CDR2 SMNVEV (reference sequence). The CDR3 is 15 residues long. Unmatched junction bases numbered 9, after V lost 4 bases and J lost 5 bases. CDR3 amino acids: CASSSRTGPRTEAFF. Here the CDR3 DNA reads TGTGCCAGCAGTTCCAGGACAGGGCCGAGGACTGAAGCTTTCTTT.

The chain links TRBV4-1 to TRBJ1-6; 8 bases are a match to TRBD1. The ends lost 1 base at V and 9 bases at J; junction bases unmatched: 5. The germline V gene has CDR1 MGHRA and CDR2 YSYEKL. The CDR3 has 15 residues. Here the CDR3 reads CASSQGQGAVSPLHF. In nucleotides, the CDR3 is TGCGCCAGCAGCCAAGGGCAGGGGGCTGTTTCACCCCTCCACTTT.

This rearrangement joins TRBV7-9 to TRBJ2-3; D is possibly TRBD1 (5 bases). V shed 1 base and J shed 4 bases, with 9 bases lying between them. Germline lookup yields CDR1 SEHNR and CDR2 FQNEAQ (reference sequence). This CDR3 contains 14 residues. The CDR3 region is CASSLGRAADTQYF. The CDR3, as DNA: TGTGCCAGCAGCTTAGGCAGGGCCGCAGATACGCAGTATTTT.

This chain connects TRBV7-9 to TRBJ2-1; D gene uncertain. The CDR3 consists of 17 residues. Between the trimmed V and J ends, which lost 0 bases and 0 bases, there was a span of 12 bases. Germline CDR1 reads SEHNR; CDR2 reads FQNEAQ (reference sequence). The CDR3 region is CASSLALGSSSYNEQFF. CDR3 nucleotides: TGTGCCAGCAGCTTAGCCCTGGGATCGAGCTCCTACAATGAGCAGTTCTTC.

This rearrangement joins TRBV4-3 to TRBJ1-1; 9 bases fit TRBD1. The germline V gene has CDR1 LGHNA and CDR2 YSLEER. V was pared by 1 base and J by 3 bases, with 9 bases of the junction left unmatched. This CDR3 region has 17 residues. The CDR3, as DNA: TGCGCCAGCAGCCAAGGAACCGGGACAGGGTTCGACACTGAAGCTTTCTTT. This gives the protein CASSQGTGTGFDTEAFF.

In DNA form, the CDR3 reads TGTGCCAGCAGCTTATTCGGGGCAGGGGGAAATTACAATGAGCAGTTCTTC. Translation: CASSLFGAGGNYNEQFF. The V gene is TRBV11-2, the J gene TRBJ2-1, with 7 bases fitting TRBD1. Trimming took 2 bases from V and 4 from J; bases not matched to a gene: 11. This CDR3 is 17 amino acids long. CDR1 is SGHAT and CDR2 is FQNNGV in the germline V gene.

This clonotype was observed at least ten times. This CDR3 is CASSLRTGGGNTEAFF. The CDR3 DNA reads as TGTGCCAGCAGCCTGAGGACAGGGGGCGGGAACACTGAAGCTTTCTTT. The chain uses TRBV3-1 and TRBJ1-1, with 11 bases that match TRBD1. CDR1 is LGHDT and CDR2 is YNNKEL in the germline V gene (reference sequence). The V and J ends lost 4 bases and 1 base, in that order; junction bases with no gene match: 5. This CDR3 is 16 amino acids long.

The J gene is TRBJ2-3, the V gene TRBV7-2, with 11 bases identical to TRBD2. The CDR3 is made up of 17 amino acids. Germline V lookup: CDR1 SGHTA, CDR2 FQGNSA. V trimming: 2 bases; J trimming: 0 bases; junction bases outside the gene matches: 4. CDR3 loop: CASSLTLAGGSTDTQYF. DNA for the CDR3: TGTGCCAGCAGCTTAACGTTAGCGGGGGGGAGCACAGATACGCAGTATTTT.

This sequence joins TRBV5-1 and TRBJ2-6; D call uncertain. CDR3 length: 17 amino acids. The V end lost 4 bases, the J end lost 0 bases, and 14 bases lay between the germline ends. CDR1 and CDR2 (germline): SGHRS, YFSETQ. The CDR3 DNA follows: TGCGCCAGCAGCCCCCCTGTACAGAGCTCTGGGGCCAACGTCCTGACTTTC. The encoded protein is CASSPPVQSSGANVLTF.

V gene TRBV7-2 combines with J gene TRBJ1-2, with 11 bases matching TRBD1. The CDR3 contains 17 residues. Germline assignment: CDR1 SGHTA and CDR2 FQGNSA. The V gene end was trimmed by 1 base and the J gene end by 3 bases; junction bases not matched to a gene: 7. The CDR3 loop reads CASSLVGTGGGDYGYTF. CDR3 nucleotide sequence: TGTGCCAGCAGCTTAGTAGGGACAGGGGGAGGGGACTATGGCTACACCTTC.

The rearrangement joins TRBV6-6 to TRBJ2-1; D is unresolved. Between the trimmed V and J ends, which lost 6 bases and 0 bases, there was a span of 15 bases. Per germline, CDR1 MNHNY and CDR2 SVGAGI (reference sequence). The CDR3 is 16 amino acids. The CDR3 reads CASSPPTTYSYNEQFF. CDR3 bases: TGTGCCAGCAGCCCCCCTACGACATACTCCTACAATGAGCAGTTCTTC.

The chain combines TRBV7-9 with TRBJ1-2; weak D call: TRBD1 (6 bases). The V end was cut by 5 bases, the J end by 5 bases, with 15 bases between. The V gene's germline CDR1 is SEHNR and CDR2 FQNEAQ (reference sequence). The CDR3 sequence is 14 residues long. CDR3 DNA: TGTGCCAGCAGCCGAGGGACAAAAAGTTATGGCTACACCTTC. Its protein is CASSRGTKSYGYTF.

The chain carries TRBV6-5 and TRBJ2-6, with 7 positions matching TRBD1. There are 15 residues in the CDR3. The germline gives CDR1 MNHEY, CDR2 SVGAGI. V gave up 6 bases and J gave up 3 bases; unmatched junction bases: 5. The DNA of the CDR3 is TGTGCCAGCAGCCGACAGGGCCTTGGGGCCAACGTCCTGACTTTC. Encoded protein: CASSRQGLGANVLTF.

This clonotype was found a few times. The V gene is TRBV7-8, the J gene TRBJ2-7; TRBD2 agrees at 9 bases. Germline CDR1 reads SGHVS; CDR2 reads FQNEAQ. The CDR3 consists of 15 residues. Trimming at V came to 5 bases and at J to 3 bases, leaving 8 bases not matched to a gene. Here the CDR3 DNA reads TGTGCCAGCAGCGTTAGCGGGGGCCCCTTCTACGAGCAGTACTTC. The encoded protein is CASSVSGGPFYEQYF. Full variable domain (outside the CDR3, taken from reference TRBV7-8 and TRBJ2-7): GAGVSQSPRYKVAKRGQDVALRCDPISGHVSLFWYQQALGQGPEFLTYFQNEAQLDKSGLPSDRFFAERPEGSVSTLKIQRTQQEDSAVYLCASSVSGGPFYEQYFGPGTRLTVT.

In its sample, this clonotype was seen once. The chain carries TRBV7-2 and TRBJ1-1, with no clear D. Germline values: CDR1 SGHTA, CDR2 FQGNSA. The V end was cut by 5 bases, the J end by 3 bases, with 10 bases between. The CDR3 consists of 13 residues. In DNA form, the CDR3 reads TGTGCCAGCAGCCCCGCTCGGTACACTGAAGCTTTCTTT. This sequence encodes CASSPARYTEAFF.

The gene calls are TRBV6-6 and TRBJ1-4; unclear D gene. This CDR3 is 14 amino acids long. With 5 bases removed from V and 5 bases from J, the gap between germline ends came to 12 bases. The V gene's germline CDR1 is MNHNY and CDR2 SVGAGI (reference sequence). The chain's CDR3 is CASSQSAVNEKLFF. CDR3 nucleotides: TGTGCCAGCAGTCAATCGGCCGTAAATGAAAAACTGTTTTTT.